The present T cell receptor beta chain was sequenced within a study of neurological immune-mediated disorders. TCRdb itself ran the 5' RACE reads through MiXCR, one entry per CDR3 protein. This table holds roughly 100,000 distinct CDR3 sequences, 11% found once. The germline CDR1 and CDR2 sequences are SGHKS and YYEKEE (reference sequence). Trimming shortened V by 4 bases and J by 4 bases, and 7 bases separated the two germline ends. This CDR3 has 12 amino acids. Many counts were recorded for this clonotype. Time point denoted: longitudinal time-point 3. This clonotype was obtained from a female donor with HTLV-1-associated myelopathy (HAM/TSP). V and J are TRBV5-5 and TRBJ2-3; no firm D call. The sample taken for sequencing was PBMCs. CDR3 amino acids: CASSVKPDTQYF. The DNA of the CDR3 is TGTGCCAGCAGCGTCAAACCAGATACGCAGTATTTT. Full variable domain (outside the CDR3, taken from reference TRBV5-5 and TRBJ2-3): DAGVTQSPTHLIKTRGQQVTLRCSPISGHKSVSWYQQVLGQGPQFIFQYYEKEERGRGNFPDRFSARQFPNYSSELNVNALLLGDSALYLCASSVKPDTQYFGPGTRLTVL.